This T cell receptor beta chain was sequenced during a study of T cell clonotyping in hematopoietic cell transplantation. Study-level background: Cytoreduction preceded collection of pretransplant recipient samples.

Concerning this clone: As yet, its antigen is unknown.

Study-wide results and caveats: At the given depth, recipient repertoires were over 95% de novo clonotypes. Recipient TCR diversity dropped after transplant; expanded clonotypes rose from day 30 to 180.

Trimming took off 4 bases at V and 4 bases at J, with 11 bases between the two ends. The germline V gene has CDR1 MNHNS and CDR2 SASEGT. The CDR3 consists of 14 residues. Noted time point: recipient sample about 28 days before transplant, after cytoreduction. Libraries were prepared by immunoSEQ multiplex PCR; TCRdb keeps only in-frame clonotypes and omits some of them. The table lists 25,000 to 30,000 clones, more than 85% of them singletons, with around 2.3% in the top ten. The material sequenced was peripheral blood mononuclear cells, taken before stem cell transplant. This receptor was taken from a man in his fifties or sixties with acute myeloid leukemia. Some clones in this sample may be carry-over from other donors' samples. The chain recombines TRBV6-1 with TRBJ2-1; D remains unclear. Written as DNA, the CDR3 is TGTGCCAGCAGTGTGACTTTTGGGTACAATGAGCAGTTCTTC. Its protein product is CASSVTFGYNEQFF.